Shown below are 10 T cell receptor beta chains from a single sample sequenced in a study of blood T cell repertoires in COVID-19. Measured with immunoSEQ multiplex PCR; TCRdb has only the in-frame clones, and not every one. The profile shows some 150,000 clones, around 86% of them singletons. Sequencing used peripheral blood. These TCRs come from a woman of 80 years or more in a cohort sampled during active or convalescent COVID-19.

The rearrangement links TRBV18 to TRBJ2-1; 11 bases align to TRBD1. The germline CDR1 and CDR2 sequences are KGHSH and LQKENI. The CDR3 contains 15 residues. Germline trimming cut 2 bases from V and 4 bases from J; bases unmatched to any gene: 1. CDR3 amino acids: CASSPGTGGYNEQFF. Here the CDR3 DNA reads TGTGCCAGCTCACCAGGGACAGGGGGATACAATGAGCAGTTCTTC.

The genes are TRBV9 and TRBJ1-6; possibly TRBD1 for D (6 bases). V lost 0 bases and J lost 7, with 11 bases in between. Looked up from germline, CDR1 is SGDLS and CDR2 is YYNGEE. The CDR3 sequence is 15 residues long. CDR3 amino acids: CASSVGPGANSPLHF. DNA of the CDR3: TGTGCCAGCAGCGTAGGTCCAGGGGCGAATTCACCCCTCCACTTT. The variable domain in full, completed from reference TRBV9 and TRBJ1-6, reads DSGVTQTPKHLITATGQRVTLRCSPRSGDLSVYWYQQSLDQGLQFLIQYYNGEERAKGNILERFSAQQFPDLHSELNLSSLELGDSALYFCASSVGPGANSPLHFGNGTRLTVT.

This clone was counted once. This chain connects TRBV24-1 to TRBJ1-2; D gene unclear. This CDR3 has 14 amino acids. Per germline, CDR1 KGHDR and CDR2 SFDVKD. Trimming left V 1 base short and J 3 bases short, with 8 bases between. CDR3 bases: TGTGCCACCAGTGATTTTTCCCGGGACTATGGCTACACCTTC. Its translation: CATSDFSRDYGYTF.

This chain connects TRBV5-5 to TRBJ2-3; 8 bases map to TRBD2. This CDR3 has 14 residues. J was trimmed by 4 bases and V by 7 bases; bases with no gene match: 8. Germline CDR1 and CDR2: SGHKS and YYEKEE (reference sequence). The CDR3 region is CASAGGGPADTQYF. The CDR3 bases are TGTGCCAGCGCGGGGGGAGGGCCCGCAGATACGCAGTATTTT.

CDR3 region: CASRPGFSEAFF. The CDR3 DNA reads TGTGCCAGCAGGCCGGGGTTCTCTGAAGCTTTCTTT. The chain is built from TRBV28 and TRBJ1-1; D gene unclear. Germline CDR1 MDHEN, CDR2 SYDVKM. The germline V and J ends were trimmed by 6 bases and 6 bases, with 11 bases remaining between them. This CDR3 has 12 residues.

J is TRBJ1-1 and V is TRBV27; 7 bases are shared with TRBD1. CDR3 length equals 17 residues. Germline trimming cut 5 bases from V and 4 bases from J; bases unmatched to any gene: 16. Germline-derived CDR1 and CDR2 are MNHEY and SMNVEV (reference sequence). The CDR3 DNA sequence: TGTGCCAGCAGTCCCCCGGGACAGAGATTAGGTGGCACTGAAGCTTTCTTT. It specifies CASSPPGQRLGGTEAFF.

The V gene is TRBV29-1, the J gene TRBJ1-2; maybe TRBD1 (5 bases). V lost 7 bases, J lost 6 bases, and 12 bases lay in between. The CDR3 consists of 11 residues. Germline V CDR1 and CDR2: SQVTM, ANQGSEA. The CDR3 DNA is TGCAGCGCCCGTGCGGGGGATGGCTACACCTTC. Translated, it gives CSARAGDGYTF.

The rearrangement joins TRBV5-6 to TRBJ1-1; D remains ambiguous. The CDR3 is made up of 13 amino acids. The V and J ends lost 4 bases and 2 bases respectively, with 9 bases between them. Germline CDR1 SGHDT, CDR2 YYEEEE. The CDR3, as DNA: TGTGCCAGCAGCCGGGTCTTCAACACTGAAGCTTTCTTT. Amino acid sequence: CASSRVFNTEAFF.

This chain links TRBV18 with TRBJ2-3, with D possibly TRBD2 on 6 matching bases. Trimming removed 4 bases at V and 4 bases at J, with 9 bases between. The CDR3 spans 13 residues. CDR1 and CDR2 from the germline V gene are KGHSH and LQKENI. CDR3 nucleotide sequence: TGTGCCAGCTCACGATCTAGCGCAGATACGCAGTATTTT. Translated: CASSRSSADTQYF.

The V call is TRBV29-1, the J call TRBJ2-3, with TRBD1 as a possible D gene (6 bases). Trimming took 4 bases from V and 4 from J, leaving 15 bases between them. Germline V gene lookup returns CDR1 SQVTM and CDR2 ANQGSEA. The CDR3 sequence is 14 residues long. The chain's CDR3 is CSVARTDVSDTQYF. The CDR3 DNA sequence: TGCAGCGTTGCACGGACAGACGTGTCAGATACGCAGTATTTT.